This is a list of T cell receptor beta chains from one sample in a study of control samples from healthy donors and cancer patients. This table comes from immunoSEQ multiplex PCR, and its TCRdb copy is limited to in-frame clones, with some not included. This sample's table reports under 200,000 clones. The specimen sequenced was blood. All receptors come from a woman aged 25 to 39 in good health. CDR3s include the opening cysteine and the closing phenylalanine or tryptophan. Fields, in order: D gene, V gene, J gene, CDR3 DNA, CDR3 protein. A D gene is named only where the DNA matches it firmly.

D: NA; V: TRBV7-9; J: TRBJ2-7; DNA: TGTGCCAGCAGCTTTTTGTCGGGAGCCTACGAGCAGTACTTC; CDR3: CASSFLSGAYEQYF
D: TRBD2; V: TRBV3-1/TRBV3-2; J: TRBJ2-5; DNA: TGTGCCAGCAGCCAAGATAAGAGGGCGCGGGAGGGTCGGGAGACCCAGTACTTC; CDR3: CASSQDKRAREGRETQYF
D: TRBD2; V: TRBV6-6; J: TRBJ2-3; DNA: TGTGCCAGCAGTTATCTGGGGGGGTTCACAGATACGCAGTATTTT; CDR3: CASSYLGGFTDTQYF
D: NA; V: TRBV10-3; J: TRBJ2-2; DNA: TGTGCCATCAGTGACCGTACAGGGACCGGGGAGCTGTTTTTT; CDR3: CAISDRTGTGELFF
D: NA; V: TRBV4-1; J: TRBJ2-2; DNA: TGCGCCAGCAGTTACAGGGAGCGGACCGGGGAGCTGTTTTTT; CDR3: CASSYRERTGELFF
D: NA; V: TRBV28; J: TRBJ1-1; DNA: TGTGCCAGCAGTTTATTCGGGAAGGGGGCTTTCTTT; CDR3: CASSLFGKGAFF
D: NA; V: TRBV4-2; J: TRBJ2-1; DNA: TGTGCCAGCAGTCGGGCCAATGAGCAGTTCTTC; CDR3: CASSRANEQFF
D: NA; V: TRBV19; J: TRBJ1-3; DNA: TGTGCCAGTAGTATCGGACAGACTGGGAACACCATATATTTT; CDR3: CASSIGQTGNTIYF
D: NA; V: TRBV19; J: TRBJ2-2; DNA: TGTGCCAGTAGTATTCGGGGGGCACTCCCATCCGGGGAGCTGTTTTTT; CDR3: CASSIRGALPSGELFF
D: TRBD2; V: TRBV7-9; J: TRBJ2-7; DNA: TGTGCCAGCAGCTACGTAGGACTAGCGGATTACGAGCAGTACTTC; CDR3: CASSYVGLADYEQYF
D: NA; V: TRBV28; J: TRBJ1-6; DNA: TGTGCCAGCAGTTTATTGGACAGCACGAGCTCCTATAATTCACCCCTCCACTTT; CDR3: CASSLLDSTSSYNSPLHF
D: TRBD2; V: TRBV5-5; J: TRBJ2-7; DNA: TGTGCCAGCAGCTTGTTTCGGGGGGTAGGCTACGAGCAGTACTTC; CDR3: CASSLFRGVGYEQYF
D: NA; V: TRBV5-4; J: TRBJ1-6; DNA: TGTGCCAGCAGATTAGATAATTCACCCCTCCACTTT; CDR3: CASRLDNSPLHF
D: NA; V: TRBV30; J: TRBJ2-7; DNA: TGTGCCTGGAGTGGGGAGGGGGGGCCAACCTACGAGCAGTACTTC; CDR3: CAWSGEGGPTYEQYF
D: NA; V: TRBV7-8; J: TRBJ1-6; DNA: TGTGCCAGCAGCCCGGCCGGGGACCCGCGTTCACCCCTCCACTTT; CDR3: CASSPAGDPRSPLHF
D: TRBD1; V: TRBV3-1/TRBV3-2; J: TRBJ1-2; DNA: TGTGCCAGCGGAAGACAGGGAGGGAACTATGGCTACACCTTC; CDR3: CASGRQGGNYGYTF
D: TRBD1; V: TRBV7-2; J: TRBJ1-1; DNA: TGTGCCAGCAGCACACGGGACAGGCGAGGGACCTACACTGAAGCTTTCTTT; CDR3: CASSTRDRRGTYTEAFF
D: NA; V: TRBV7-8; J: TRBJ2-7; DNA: TGTGCCAGCAGCCGCGGGCGTTTGGACTACCACTTC; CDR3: CASSRGRLDYHF
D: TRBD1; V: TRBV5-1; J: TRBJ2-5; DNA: TGCGCCAGCAAAGACAGGGGAAACCAAGAGACCCAGTACTTC; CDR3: CASKDRGNQETQYF
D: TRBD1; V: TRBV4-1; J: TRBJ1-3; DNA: TGCGCCAGCAGCCCCCGGACAGGCAGGGCTGGAAACACCATATATTTT; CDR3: CASSPRTGRAGNTIYF
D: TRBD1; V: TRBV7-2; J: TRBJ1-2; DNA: TGTGCCAGCAGCTTCGATACCGGGACAGGGGGTGGCTACACCTTC; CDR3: CASSFDTGTGGGYTF
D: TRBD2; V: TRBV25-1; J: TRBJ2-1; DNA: TGTGCCAGCAGTAATACTAGCGGGGCGTACAATGAGCAGTTCTTC; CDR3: CASSNTSGAYNEQFF
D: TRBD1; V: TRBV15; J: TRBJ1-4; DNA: TGTGCCACCAGCAGGCCCGGACAGGGGAATGAAAAACTGTTTTTT; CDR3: CATSRPGQGNEKLFF
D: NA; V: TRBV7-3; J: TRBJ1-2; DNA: TGTGCCAGCAGCTTAAGCGGGTCCAGGCAGGGTAATGGCTACACCTTC; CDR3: CASSLSGSRQGNGYTF
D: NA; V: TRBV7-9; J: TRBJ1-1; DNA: TGTGCCAGCTCGCCTGTCCCCAGGGTAAACACTGAAGCTTTCTTT; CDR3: CASSPVPRVNTEAFF
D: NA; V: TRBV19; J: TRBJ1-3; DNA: TGTGCCAGTAGTAACCATGGTATCGGAAACACCATATATTTT; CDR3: CASSNHGIGNTIYF
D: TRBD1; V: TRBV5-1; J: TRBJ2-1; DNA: TGCGCCAGCAGCTCTGGACAGGGTACCTACAATGAGCAGTTCTTC; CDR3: CASSSGQGTYNEQFF
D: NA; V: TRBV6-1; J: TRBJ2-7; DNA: TGTGCCAGCAGTGAACAGGGCTACGAGCAGTACTTC; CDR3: CASSEQGYEQYF
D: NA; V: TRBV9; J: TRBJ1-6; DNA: TGTGCCAGCAGCGTAGGGATAGGGAATAATTCACCCCTCCACTTT; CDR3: CASSVGIGNNSPLHF